Described below is a single TCR beta chain sequence and its context. As yet, its antigen is unknown. Other DNA sequences of this sample code for an identical CDR3. The PCR made use of 60 Vbeta and 13 Jbeta primers. TCRdb keeps only in-frame clones here, not all; method: immunoSEQ multiplex PCR. In the table there are 130,000 to 150,000 clones, about 80% of which are singletons. These data are taken from a study of cytomegalovirus exposure and HLA in healthy donors. General study results and limits: Common viral pathogens seemed to be connected with several of the most significant clusters, according to a later analysis. In a later analysis, TCR beta V- and J-gene trimming showed a link to a missense DCLRE1C variant. The number of N-insertions in an Asian-associated ancestry cluster was reportedly below the 666-donor mean in a later analysis.

Sequencing used PBMCs. The origin of this receptor is a male donor in good health and CMV-seropositive.

The chain's CDR3 is CASSIQGARGEQYF. The CDR3 coding sequence is TGTGCCAGTAGTATACAGGGGGCGCGGGGCGAACAGTACTTC. The rearrangement uses TRBV19 and TRBJ2-7; 8 nucleotides match TRBD1. There are 14 residues in the CDR3. J lost 10 bases, V lost 2 bases, and 10 bases had no gene match. Looked up from germline, CDR1 is LNHDA and CDR2 is SQIVND (reference sequence).